This T cell receptor (beta chain) was profiled in a study of a mutant IDH1 vaccine in newly diagnosed glioma. The germline V gene has CDR1 LNHDA and CDR2 SQIVND (reference sequence). Trimming left V 4 bases short and J 4 bases short, with 11 bases between. This CDR3 region has 13 residues. Comments on this clone: Antigen unknown.

Time point specified: week 5, during vaccination. Topical imiquimod was applied with each vaccine dose, which held 300 ug of mutant IDH1 20-mer peptide. TCRdb's table, derived via immunoSEQ multiplex PCR, lists solely in-frame clones and lacks some. Of almost 30,000 clones listed, about nine tenths are singletons. This clonotype originated in a woman aged 40 to 50 with glioma. Some clones in this sample may be carry-over from other donors' samples. The chain recombines TRBV19 with TRBJ2-7, with no clear D. Sample: peripheral blood mononuclear cells (PBMCs), taken from a glioma patient whose treatment included an IDH1 peptide vaccine. CDR3: CASSNVVAYEQYF. In nucleotides, the CDR3 is TGTGCCAGTAGTAACGTAGTCGCGTACGAGCAGTACTTC. Using reference TRBV19 and TRBJ2-7 for the parts outside the CDR3, the full variable domain is DGGITQSPKYLFRKEGQNVTLSCEQNLNHDAMYWYRQDPGQGLRLIYYSQIVNDFQKGDIAEGYSVSREKKESFPLTVTSAQKNPTAFYLCASSNVVAYEQYFGPGTRLTVT.